The 11 T cell receptor beta chains reported below all come from one sample, sequenced in a study of Graves' ophthalmopathy and Graves' hyperthyroidism. Amplifying from RNA transcripts, the study obtained TCR beta CDR3 regions. RT-PCR with HTBI primers came first, then second-round multiplex PCR. Each CDR3 protein is one row after TCRdb ran MiXCR on the multiplex PCR reads. The data show over a million distinct CDR3 sequences, with roughly two fifths seen just once and around 10% held by the top ten. The sequenced sample was peripheral blood or thyroid tissue (not recorded which). The receptors were gathered from an adult man with Graves' hyperthyroidism.

In its sample, this clonotype was seen once. The chain joins TRBV2 to TRBJ1-1; the D gene is possibly TRBD1 (5 bases). The CDR3 covers 12 residues. Germline CDR1 and CDR2: SNHLY and FYNNEI. The germline V and J ends were trimmed by 8 bases and 1 base, with 8 bases remaining between them. The CDR3 sequence: CASSDKNTEAFF. Here the CDR3 DNA reads TGTGCCAGCTCGGACAAGAACACTGAAGCTTTCTTT.

The chain uses TRBV28 and TRBJ2-7; 10 bases align to TRBD2. The CDR3 is made up of 15 amino acids. Germline assignment: CDR1 MDHEN and CDR2 SYDVKM. V dropped 3 bases and J dropped 0; count of bases not matched to a gene: 2. The CDR3 spells CASSFGLADSYEQYF. The CDR3 region has the DNA TGTGCCAGCAGTTTTGGACTAGCGGACTCCTACGAGCAGTACTTC.

This chain links TRBV12-3 or TRBV12-4 with TRBJ2-2; D remains unclear. The CDR3 covers 18 residues. Trimming removed 3 bases from V and 0 bases from J, with 17 bases in between. DNA for the CDR3: TGTGCCAGCAGTTTCGACCCCCGACGGGCCACGAACACCGGGGAGCTGTTTTTT. The encoded protein is CASSFDPRRATNTGELFF.

The V and J genes are TRBV19 and TRBJ2-2; no clear D gene. The CDR3 extends over 13 amino acids. Per germline, CDR1 LNHDA and CDR2 SQIVND (reference sequence). Trimming removed 7 bases at V and 6 bases at J, with 12 bases between. Written as DNA, the CDR3 is TGTGCCAGTAAGGGCACCAGTCCCGGGGAGCTGTTTTTT. This gives the protein CASKGTSPGELFF.

The J gene is TRBJ1-1, the V gene TRBV10-3; TRBD1 matches 11 bases. Germline CDR1 reads ENHRY; CDR2 reads SYGVKD. The CDR3 consists of 16 residues. V lost 8 bases and J lost 6; bases outside the gene matches: 14. CDR3 amino acids: CAIGRNTGTGGSEAFF. The CDR3 coding sequence is TGTGCCATCGGGAGGAACACCGGGACAGGGGGATCTGAAGCTTTCTTT.

This clonotype was found many times. The chain carries TRBV12-3 or TRBV12-4 and TRBJ1-3, with D unclear. The CDR3 extends over 12 amino acids. V gave up 4 bases and J gave up 2 bases, with 3 bases separating them. The CDR3 DNA is TGTGCCAGCAGTTGGACTGGAAACACCATATATTTT. Its translation is CASSWTGNTIYF.

Points on this clonotype: A read error may be the cause here, since a much bigger clone is one base away. The V and J genes are TRBV7-6 and TRBJ2-7, with 9 bases matching TRBD1. The V gene's germline CDR1 is SGHVS and CDR2 FNYEAQ. After removal of 5 bases from V and 8 bases from J, the junction contained 7 bases not matched to a gene. This CDR3 has 13 amino acids. The CDR3 loop is CASSQGQGSQQYF. DNA of the CDR3: TGTGCCAGCAGCCAGGGACAGGGAAGTCAGCAGTACTTC.

This clonotype was detected many times. The chain's CDR3 is CASRYETGNGYGYTF. CDR3 coding DNA: TGTGCCAGCAGGTACGAGACAGGGAATGGCTATGGCTACACCTTC. The rearrangement links TRBV12-3 or TRBV12-4 to TRBJ1-2, with 7 bases lining up with TRBD1. V dropped 6 bases and J dropped 4; count of bases not matched to a gene: 11. The CDR3 is 15 residues long.

This clonotype was seen a handful of times. The V call is TRBV5-5, the J call TRBJ2-7, with D tentatively TRBD1 (5 bases). Germline CDR1 reads SGHKS; CDR2 reads YYEKEE (reference sequence). The CDR3 totals 15 residues. Trimming took 3 bases from V and 6 from J, leaving 19 bases between them. DNA of the CDR3: TGTGCCAGCAGCTCAAGTTCTTGGGGCTCGGGCGAGCAGTACTTC. Translation gives CASSSSSWGSGEQYF.

The chain uses TRBV12-3 or TRBV12-4 and TRBJ2-7; D unresolved. Trimming shortened V by 2 bases and J by 3 bases, and 8 bases separated the two germline ends. The CDR3 spans 13 residues. The CDR3 loop is CASSLMGIYEQYF. The CDR3 DNA reads TGTGCCAGCAGTTTAATGGGGATCTACGAGCAGTACTTC.

This clonotype was detected a few times. The chain joins TRBV4-2 to TRBJ2-7, with D unclear. CDR1 LGHNA and CDR2 YNFKEQ come from the germline V gene. Trimming cost V 1 base and J 6 bases, with 10 bases left between them. There are 13 residues in the CDR3. The CDR3 DNA sequence: TGTGCCAGCAGCCAAGGACCAGACGGCGAGCAGTACTTC. Its protein is CASSQGPDGEQYF.